These 28 T cell receptor beta chains originate from one sample sequenced in a study of human T cells and chemical hapten exposure. TCRdb analysed the RACE reads with MiXCR anew, one entry per CDR3 protein. The repertoire has some 180,000 distinct CDR3 sequences, approximately 20% of them found once; the top ten carry over 6.5%. Time point reported: patch test 1, 2 weeks after DPC sensitization. Treatment in this sample: therapeutic diphenylcyclopropenone sensitization with weekly scalp DPC. The input for sequencing was whole blood, taken in connection with sensitization to the hapten diphenylcyclopropenone (DPC). The receptors were gathered from a woman in her fifties or sixties with alopecia areata. Some clones in this sample may be carry-over from other donors' samples.

This clonotype was detected a few times. V usage is TRBV5-1 and J usage is TRBJ2-2; perhaps D is TRBD1 or TRBD2 (5 bases each). V shed 6 bases and J shed 5 bases, with 14 bases lying between them. CDR1 is SGHRS and CDR2 is YFSETQ in the germline V gene. The CDR3 covers 14 residues. The CDR3 sequence: CASTRDGVTGELFF. The CDR3 DNA follows: TGCGCCAGCACAAGGGACGGGGTGACCGGGGAGCTGTTTTTT.

The sample holds a few counts of this clonotype. The chain uses TRBV20-1 and TRBJ1-1, with TRBD1 matching over 8 bases. Per germline, CDR1 DFQATT and CDR2 SNEGSKA (reference sequence). The CDR3 runs to 14 residues. Trimming removed 3 bases from V and 5 bases from J; junction bases left unmatched: 8. CDR3 loop: CSARGGQGWTEAFF. DNA for the CDR3: TGCAGTGCTAGGGGTGGACAGGGCTGGACTGAAGCTTTCTTT.

The gene calls are TRBV29-1 and TRBJ2-7; D might be TRBD1 (6 bases). Trimming took 5 bases from V and 5 from J, leaving 22 bases between them. CDR3 size: 15 residues. The germline gives CDR1 SQVTM, CDR2 ANQGSEA. The CDR3: CSVLAGDPSVNEQYF. In DNA form, the CDR3 reads TGCAGCGTTCTAGCAGGGGACCCGAGTGTTAACGAGCAGTACTTC.

This chain uses TRBV20-1 with TRBJ1-1; D may be TRBD1 (5 bases). This CDR3 region has 14 residues. Between the trimmed V and J ends, which lost 0 bases and 6 bases, there was a span of 14 bases. The V gene's germline CDR1 is DFQATT and CDR2 SNEGSKA (reference sequence). CDR3 region: CSARDGKQVSEAFF. The DNA for the CDR3 is TGCAGTGCTAGAGATGGGAAACAGGTCTCTGAAGCTTTCTTT.

The chain couples TRBV11-2 to TRBJ2-7; TRBD2 might be the D (5 bases). The CDR3 is 13 amino acids. V lost 11 bases, J lost 5 bases, and 19 bases lay in between. Germline CDR1 is SGHAT and CDR2 is FQNNGV. The CDR3 DNA reads as TGTGCCGCGGGCCCCGCAGGATTCCACGAGCAGTACTTC. Translation: CAAGPAGFHEQYF.

The sample holds a few counts of this clonotype. The genes are TRBV20-1 and TRBJ1-2, with a weak D call TRBD1 (5 bases). V was clipped by 6 bases and J by 0 bases, with 11 bases between them. The CDR3 has 13 residues. Germline CDR1 DFQATT, CDR2 SNEGSKA (reference sequence). As DNA, the CDR3 is TGCAGTGCCCCGGACACCGCTAACTATGGCTACACCTTC. The encoded protein is CSAPDTANYGYTF.

This clonotype was observed a few times. This chain connects TRBV12-3 or TRBV12-4 to TRBJ2-2, with a tentative D call TRBD2 (7 bases). The CDR3 is 17 residues long. The germline V and J ends were trimmed by 3 bases and 5 bases, with 19 bases remaining between them. The CDR3 DNA reads as TGTGCCAGCAGTTTCGGGTCGGGGGGCAGATGGACCGGGGAGCTGTTTTTT. This translates into CASSFGSGGRWTGELFF.

V is TRBV9 and J is TRBJ2-7; tentatively, D is TRBD1 or TRBD2 (5 bases each). CDR1 and CDR2 from the germline V gene are SGDLS and YYNGEE. CDR3 length equals 15 residues. V shed 0 bases and J shed 1 base, with 11 bases lying between them. CDR3 nucleotide sequence: TGTGCCAGCAGCGTAGACGGGACCCATTCCTACGAGCAGTACTTC. Its protein product is CASSVDGTHSYEQYF.

A few counts support this clonotype. This chain joins TRBV9 and TRBJ1-3; a weak D match, TRBD1 (6 bases). The CDR3 length is 17 residues. Germline V CDR1 and CDR2: SGDLS, YYNGEE. V lost 4 bases to trimming and J lost 0 bases, with 17 bases between them. The CDR3 DNA reads TGTGCCAGCAGCTTAACGGACAGTGCCAACTCTGGAAACACCATATATTTT. It translates to CASSLTDSANSGNTIYF.

This clonotype has a handful of counts. V is TRBV12-3 or TRBV12-4 and J is TRBJ2-3, with D possibly being TRBD2 (6 bases). Trimming shortened V by 3 bases and J by 2 bases, and 15 bases separated the two germline ends. The CDR3 is made up of 16 amino acids. Here the CDR3 DNA reads TGTGCCAGCAGTTTCAGGTTGGGCGGGACCACAGATACGCAGTATTTT. Protein sequence: CASSFRLGGTTDTQYF.

The rearrangement joins TRBV20-1 to TRBJ1-2, with 7 bases identical to TRBD1. The V gene's germline CDR1 is DFQATT and CDR2 SNEGSKA (reference sequence). The CDR3 runs to 13 residues. CDR3 nucleotides: TGCAGCGCCTTAACCAGGGGGAACTATGGCTACACCTTC. Its protein product is CSALTRGNYGYTF.

The genes are TRBV10-2 and TRBJ2-3, with 7 positions matching TRBD2. This CDR3 is built from 14 residues. Germline loops: CDR1 WSHSY, CDR2 SAAADI. V shed 4 bases and J 5 bases; nucleotides not matched to a gene: 6. CDR3: CASSVNIAGDTQYF. The CDR3 nucleotides read TGCGCCAGCAGTGTAAATATAGCGGGAGATACGCAGTATTTT.

This clonotype was recorded at least ten times. The chain combines TRBV27 with TRBJ1-2; possible D gene TRBD1, 5 bases. CDR1 is MNHEY, CDR2 SMNVEV, per germline (reference sequence). V was cut by 3 bases and J by 2 bases, with 10 bases left in between. This CDR3 has 14 amino acids. Written as DNA, the CDR3 is TGTGCCAGCAGTTTTAATAGGGGAAACTATGGCTACACCTTC. As protein: CASSFNRGNYGYTF.

This clonotype was counted between two and nine times. The chain recombines TRBV18 with TRBJ2-5; possibly TRBD1 for D (6 bases). Trimming shortened V by 3 bases and J by 7 bases, and 15 bases separated the two germline ends. The CDR3 contains 14 residues. Germline V gene sequence: CDR1 KGHSH, CDR2 LQKENI. The CDR3 protein is CASSPGHRDGTQYF. CDR3 nucleotides: TGTGCCAGCTCACCGGGACACCGCGACGGGACCCAGTACTTC. The full variable domain, its missing parts supplied by reference TRBV18 and TRBJ2-5, is NAGVMQNPRHLVRRRGQEARLRCSPMKGHSHVYWYRQLPEEGLKFMVYLQKENIIDESGMPKERFSAEFPKEGPSILRIQQVVRGDSAAYFCASSPGHRDGTQYFGPGTRLLVL.

This sequence joins TRBV13 and TRBJ2-1; 10 bases are a match to TRBD2. Germline V gene data show CDR1 as PRHDT and CDR2 as FYEKMQ (reference sequence). The CDR3 sequence is 12 residues long. V lost 5 bases, J lost 12 bases, and 4 bases stayed unmatched. Here the CDR3 reads CASSPSGSGQFF. CDR3 sequence (DNA): TGTGCCAGCAGCCCTAGCGGGAGCGGGCAGTTCTTC.

The CDR3 loop reads CASSPTGGIAYNEQFF. CDR3 in DNA: TGCGCCAGCAGCCCCACGGGCGGGATCGCCTACAATGAGCAGTTCTTC. The V and J genes are TRBV5-1 and TRBJ2-1; maybe TRBD2 (6 bases). Trimming removed 4 bases at V and 2 bases at J, with 16 bases between. Germline V gives CDR1 SGHRS, CDR2 YFSETQ. The CDR3 has 16 amino acids.

This clonotype was detected a few times. V is TRBV7-6 and J is TRBJ2-7, with 12 bases that match TRBD2. The CDR3 contains 14 residues. Germline CDR1 and CDR2: SGHVS and FNYEAQ. V lost 5 bases, J lost 7 bases, and 6 bases stayed unmatched. This chain's CDR3 is CASSPRTSGNEQYF. The CDR3 nucleotides are TGTGCCAGCAGCCCCCGGACTAGCGGGAATGAGCAGTACTTC.

The chain couples TRBV20-1 to TRBJ2-2; D unclear. Germline CDR1 is DFQATT and CDR2 is SNEGSKA (reference sequence). The germline V and J ends were trimmed by 0 bases and 7 bases, with 18 bases remaining between them. The CDR3 runs to 16 residues. The CDR3 is CSARDISAESSGELFF. In DNA, the CDR3 is TGCAGTGCTAGAGATATTTCGGCGGAGAGCAGCGGGGAGCTGTTTTTT.

This clonotype was detected only a few times. This chain joins TRBV29-1 and TRBJ1-1, with a possible D match to TRBD1 (5 bases). V was shortened by 4 bases and J by 1 base, with 13 bases between the two germline ends. Germline V gene data show CDR1 as SQVTM and CDR2 as ANQGSEA. The CDR3 is 14 residues long. DNA of the CDR3: TGCAGCGTTGGGGGACCAATCTCGAACACTGAAGCTTTCTTT. Translating gives CSVGGPISNTEAFF.

This rearrangement joins TRBV10-3 to TRBJ2-7; D unresolved. Trimming cost V 4 bases and J 0 bases, with 10 bases left between them. CDR3 length: 14 amino acids. Germline V gene sequence: CDR1 ENHRY, CDR2 SYGVKD. Here the CDR3 reads CAISGLGYSYEQYF. The CDR3 DNA reads TGTGCCATCAGTGGATTAGGGTACTCCTACGAGCAGTACTTC.

This clonotype has more than one count but fewer than ten. The junction and the germline gene differ at one end; a read error may be behind it. This sequence joins TRBV6-2 or TRBV6-3 and TRBJ2-3; D uncertain. CDR1 is MNHEY and CDR2 is SVGEGT in the germline V gene. CDR3 length: 12 residues. For the CDR3, the DNA is TGTGCCAGCAGTTTCCAGTCAGATTCGCAGTATTTT. Its translation: CASSFQSDSQYF.

In its sample, this clonotype was seen many times. V usage is TRBV24-1 and J usage is TRBJ2-1; maybe TRBD2 (5 bases). Germline V lookup: CDR1 KGHDR, CDR2 SFDVKD. The V end was cut by 9 bases, the J end by 5 bases, with 10 bases between. The length of the CDR3 is 12 residues. The DNA for the CDR3 is TGTGCCACCCTCGGGGTGGACAATGAGCAGTTCTTC. Amino acid sequence: CATLGVDNEQFF.

The chain couples TRBV27 to TRBJ2-2, with TRBD1 identical over 10 bases. Germline V gene sequence: CDR1 MNHEY, CDR2 SMNVEV (reference sequence). The CDR3 contains 16 residues. Germline trimming cut 4 bases from V and 6 bases from J; bases unmatched to any gene: 8. CDR3 amino acids: CASSSEGQGSSGELFF. CDR3 DNA sequence: TGTGCCAGCAGTTCCGAGGGACAGGGGTCGTCCGGGGAGCTGTTTTTT.

This clonotype has just a few counts. The gene calls are TRBV7-2 and TRBJ2-7; D might be TRBD2 (6 bases). CDR3 length: 14 residues. The germline gives CDR1 SGHTA, CDR2 FQGNSA. V was shortened by 5 bases and J by 5 bases, with 16 bases between the two germline ends. The CDR3 DNA reads as TGTGCCAGCAGCCGATACGGGGGAGTGGACGAGCAGTACTTC. Its protein product is CASSRYGGVDEQYF.

This clonotype was seen a few times. This chain uses TRBV7-9 with TRBJ1-4, with D maybe TRBD1 (6 bases). The germline V gene encodes CDR1 SEHNR and CDR2 FQNEAQ (reference sequence). The V end was cut by 5 bases, the J end by 5 bases, with 12 bases between. The CDR3 sequence is 14 residues long. The CDR3 reads CASSPGVGNEKLFF. CDR3 DNA: TGTGCCAGCAGCCCAGGGGTGGGGAATGAAAAACTGTTTTTT.

On this clonotype itself: This may stem from a read error, because a much larger clone lies one nucleotide away. CDR3 nucleotide sequence: TGTGCCAGCAGTTTAAAGAGAGCTCGTGTGGGACTAGCGTCAGGCGAGCAGTACTTC. Protein: CASSLKRARVGLASGEQYF. This rearrangement joins TRBV27 to TRBJ2-7, with TRBD2 matching 10 bases. The CDR3 runs to 19 residues. Germline CDR1 is MNHEY and CDR2 is SMNVEV (reference sequence). V lost 2 bases to trimming and J lost 6 bases; unmatched junction nucleotides: 19.

The gene calls are TRBV20-1 and TRBJ2-3, with a possible D match to TRBD1 (5 bases). V lost 6 bases and J lost 0, with 16 bases in between. The CDR3 sequence is 15 residues long. CDR1 is DFQATT, CDR2 SNEGSKA, per germline (reference sequence). CDR3 loop: CSAHRARASTDTQYF. CDR3 nucleotides: TGCAGTGCCCACCGGGCCAGGGCTAGCACAGATACGCAGTATTTT.

This clonotype is a singleton in its sample. The rearrangement joins TRBV7-9 to TRBJ1-1; D gene unclear. Germline CDR1 SEHNR, CDR2 FQNEAQ (reference sequence). CDR3 length: 13 amino acids. Trimming took off 6 bases at V and 1 base at J, with 9 bases between the two ends. CDR3 in DNA: TGTGCCAGCAGGAAGATAGAGAACACTGAAGCTTTCTTT. It encodes CASRKIENTEAFF.